This is a list of T cell receptor beta chains from one sample in a study of STAT5B mutations in CD4+ large granular lymphocyte leukemia. Repertoires were generated with immunoSEQ multiplex PCR, while TCRdb's copy carries only in-frame clones and drops some. The sample lists more than 25,000 clones, more than 65% occurring once. The sample comprised CD4+ T cells from blood buffy coats. The source is a human donor in good health. Each CDR3 is given with its conserved first and last residue. The order of the fields is CDR3 DNA, CDR3 protein, V gene, D gene, J gene, clone size. D genes are given only for firm matches. Expanded clones are given a class, and other clones once, few, many or no size at all.

CDR3nt: TGTGCTAGTGGTTTGCCTAACAATCAGCCCCAGCATTTT
CDR3aa: CASGLPNNQPQHF
v_gene: TRBV12-5
d_gene: NA
j_gene: TRBJ1-5
abundance: NA

CDR3nt: TGTGCCAGCAGCTTAAACAGGGGGAACACAGATACGCAGTATTTT
CDR3aa: CASSLNRGNTDTQYF
v_gene: TRBV7-2
d_gene: TRBD1
j_gene: TRBJ2-3
abundance: once

CDR3nt: TGTGCCAGCAGCTTAGCAGGGGAGGGAGAAAAACTGTTTTTT
CDR3aa: CASSLAGEGEKLFF
v_gene: TRBV7-6
d_gene: NA
j_gene: TRBJ1-4
abundance: NA

CDR3nt: TGTGCCAGCAGAGACGAACACATTAAAAACACTGAAGCTTTCTTT
CDR3aa: CASRDEHIKNTEAFF
v_gene: TRBV6-4
d_gene: NA
j_gene: TRBJ1-1
abundance: NA

CDR3nt: TGTGCCAGCAGCTTTCCTTGGACTGACGGCTACACCTTC
CDR3aa: CASSFPWTDGYTF
v_gene: TRBV7-2
d_gene: NA
j_gene: TRBJ1-2
abundance: NA

CDR3nt: TGTGCCAGCAGCTTAGCCGAAAACCCCAATGAGCAGTTCTTC
CDR3aa: CASSLAENPNEQFF
v_gene: TRBV7-9
d_gene: NA
j_gene: TRBJ2-1
abundance: NA

CDR3nt: TGTGCCAGCAGTGAAGCGGGGGTGAGCATCTATGGCTACACCTTC
CDR3aa: CASSEAGVSIYGYTF
v_gene: TRBV6-1
d_gene: NA
j_gene: TRBJ1-2
abundance: once

CDR3nt: TGCAGCGTTGGCAGGGTCCCCTACGAGCAGTACTTC
CDR3aa: CSVGRVPYEQYF
v_gene: TRBV29-1
d_gene: NA
j_gene: TRBJ2-7
abundance: NA

CDR3nt: TGTGCCAGCAGCGTAGGGGGGGCCTCCTACAATGAGCAGTTCTTC
CDR3aa: CASSVGGASYNEQFF
v_gene: TRBV9
d_gene: NA
j_gene: TRBJ2-1
abundance: NA

CDR3nt: TGTGCCAGCAGCCGATCCAACAGTGGAAATGAAAAACTGTTTTTT
CDR3aa: CASSRSNSGNEKLFF
v_gene: TRBV7-9
d_gene: NA
j_gene: TRBJ1-4
abundance: medium-sized

CDR3nt: TGCGCCAGCAGCCAAGATTCGGGACAGGGCTACGAGCAGTACTTC
CDR3aa: CASSQDSGQGYEQYF
v_gene: TRBV4-3
d_gene: TRBD1
j_gene: TRBJ2-7
abundance: few

CDR3nt: TGTGCCAGCAGCTTTGGGGGACAGGGAAACACCATATATTTT
CDR3aa: CASSFGGQGNTIYF
v_gene: TRBV11-2
d_gene: TRBD1
j_gene: TRBJ1-3
abundance: NA

CDR3nt: TGTGCCAGCAGCTTAGTCTTTGGGGGGGCAGCAGGTCAGCCCCAGCATTTT
CDR3aa: CASSLVFGGAAGQPQHF
v_gene: TRBV7-8
d_gene: NA
j_gene: TRBJ1-5
abundance: NA

CDR3nt: NA
CDR3aa: CASSFLESSGNTIYF
v_gene: TRBV28
d_gene: NA
j_gene: TRBJ1-3
abundance: NA

CDR3nt: TGTGCCAGCAGCGCGGGGGGCCAGACCCAGTACTTC
CDR3aa: CASSAGGQTQYF
v_gene: TRBV7-2
d_gene: TRBD2
j_gene: TRBJ2-5
abundance: NA

CDR3nt: TGTGCCAGCAGCCAACGTGCCGGGGTGACCCTCATGAACACTGAAGCTTTCTTT
CDR3aa: CASSQRAGVTLMNTEAFF
v_gene: TRBV14
d_gene: NA
j_gene: TRBJ1-1
abundance: NA

CDR3nt: TGTGCCAGCAGCTTAGGGGACAGGGGGCCCTACGAGCAGTACTTC
CDR3aa: CASSLGDRGPYEQYF
v_gene: TRBV11-2
d_gene: TRBD1
j_gene: TRBJ2-7
abundance: NA

CDR3nt: TGTGCCAGCAGCTCGATGGGCCCTGAGAATTCACCCCTCCACTTT
CDR3aa: CASSSMGPENSPLHF
v_gene: TRBV7-9
d_gene: NA
j_gene: TRBJ1-6
abundance: NA

CDR3nt: TGTGCCAGTAAAACAGGGAGCTCTGGAAACACCATATATTTT
CDR3aa: CASKTGSSGNTIYF
v_gene: TRBV19
d_gene: NA
j_gene: TRBJ1-3
abundance: once

CDR3nt: TGTGCCAGCAGCTATTCGGAAGGATTGCGTTCACCCCTCCACTTT
CDR3aa: CASSYSEGLRSPLHF
v_gene: TRBV7-2
d_gene: NA
j_gene: TRBJ1-6
abundance: NA

CDR3nt: TGCGCCAGCAGCCAACACCGACTAGCGGGGGCCCTCAGCACAGATACGCAGTATTTT
CDR3aa: CASSQHRLAGALSTDTQYF
v_gene: TRBV4-3
d_gene: TRBD2
j_gene: TRBJ2-3
abundance: NA

CDR3nt: TGTGCCAGCAGCCAACCCCCCTATCAGCCCCAGCATTTT
CDR3aa: CASSQPPYQPQHF
v_gene: TRBV7-2
d_gene: NA
j_gene: TRBJ1-5
abundance: NA

CDR3nt: TGTGCCACCAGTCCGGACAGGGGGCGATCGGAAGCTTTCTTT
CDR3aa: CATSPDRGRSEAFF
v_gene: TRBV15
d_gene: TRBD1
j_gene: TRBJ1-1
abundance: few

CDR3nt: TGCGCCAGTAGCAGTGGGGCTAGCGGGGCTCACAATGAGCAGTTCTTC
CDR3aa: CASSSGASGAHNEQFF
v_gene: TRBV5-1
d_gene: TRBD2
j_gene: TRBJ2-1
abundance: NA

CDR3nt: TGTGCCAGCAGCGGCGGACAGGGCACAACTAATGAAAAACTGTTTTTT
CDR3aa: CASSGGQGTTNEKLFF
v_gene: TRBV11-2
d_gene: TRBD1
j_gene: TRBJ1-4
abundance: NA

CDR3nt: TGTGCCAGCAGGGCCGCGGCCTACGAGCAGTACTTC
CDR3aa: CASRAAAYEQYF
v_gene: TRBV2
d_gene: NA
j_gene: TRBJ2-7
abundance: few

CDR3nt: TGTGCCAGCAGCCAAGGGCTTTGGACAGGGAATGACGGGGAGCTGTTTTTT
CDR3aa: CASSQGLWTGNDGELFF
v_gene: TRBV4-2
d_gene: TRBD1
j_gene: TRBJ2-2
abundance: NA

CDR3nt: TGTGCCAGCCGCGAGTACGGGGGGGCTATGACAGATACGCAGTATTTT
CDR3aa: CASREYGGAMTDTQYF
v_gene: TRBV7-8
d_gene: TRBD2
j_gene: TRBJ2-3
abundance: few

CDR3nt: TGTGCCAGCAGAAATCCCGGGAACACTGGAAACACCATATATTTT
CDR3aa: CASRNPGNTGNTIYF
v_gene: TRBV2
d_gene: NA
j_gene: TRBJ1-3
abundance: NA

CDR3nt: TGTGCCACCAGCAGAGACAGGGGGACCTACGAGCAGTACTTC
CDR3aa: CATSRDRGTYEQYF
v_gene: TRBV15
d_gene: TRBD1
j_gene: TRBJ2-7
abundance: few

CDR3nt: TGTGCCACCAGCAGAGATCTGGTGGATTCCTACGAGCAGTACTTC
CDR3aa: CATSRDLVDSYEQYF
v_gene: TRBV15
d_gene: NA
j_gene: TRBJ2-7
abundance: NA

CDR3nt: TGCGCCAGCAGCCAAGATTTCAGGGGTATCTATGGCTACACCTTC
CDR3aa: CASSQDFRGIYGYTF
v_gene: TRBV4-3
d_gene: NA
j_gene: TRBJ1-2
abundance: NA

CDR3nt: TGTGCCAGCAGCTTGGGGCGGCCTATCACCGGGGAGCTGTTTTTT
CDR3aa: CASSLGRPITGELFF
v_gene: TRBV5-4
d_gene: NA
j_gene: TRBJ2-2
abundance: once

CDR3nt: TGCGCCAGCAGCCTCGAATTTCCCTCCCCGGGCCTACCCTACAATGAGCAGTTCTTC
CDR3aa: CASSLEFPSPGLPYNEQFF
v_gene: TRBV4-1
d_gene: NA
j_gene: TRBJ2-1
abundance: NA

CDR3nt: TGTGCCAGCAGCTCCAACCGGGACCGCTTGGAATTT
CDR3aa: CASSSNRDRLEF
v_gene: TRBV7-9
d_gene: NA
j_gene: TRBJ1-1
abundance: NA

CDR3nt: TGTGCCTTGGGGGTGATTAACTATGGCTACACCTTC
CDR3aa: CALGVINYGYTF
v_gene: TRBV11-2
d_gene: NA
j_gene: TRBJ1-2
abundance: NA

CDR3nt: TGTGCCAGCAGCTTACCTCACGTCAATGAGCAGTTCTTC
CDR3aa: CASSLPHVNEQFF
v_gene: TRBV7-2
d_gene: NA
j_gene: TRBJ2-1
abundance: NA

CDR3nt: TGCGCCAGCAGCGGGGCGAGCGGCGATACAGATACGCAGTATTTT
CDR3aa: CASSGASGDTDTQYF
v_gene: TRBV5-1
d_gene: NA
j_gene: TRBJ2-3
abundance: NA

CDR3nt: TGCGCCAGCAGCTTGACTAGCACCCATGAGCAGTTCTTC
CDR3aa: CASSLTSTHEQFF
v_gene: TRBV5-1
d_gene: NA
j_gene: TRBJ2-1
abundance: once

CDR3nt: TGCGCCAGCAGCTCGAACAGGGGATCGGCTGGAAACACCATATATTTT
CDR3aa: CASSSNRGSAGNTIYF
v_gene: TRBV5-1
d_gene: TRBD1
j_gene: TRBJ1-3
abundance: NA

CDR3nt: TGTGCCAGCAGCTTAGTCGGGACTAGCGGGGGTTTGGAGTTCTTC
CDR3aa: CASSLVGTSGGLEFF
v_gene: TRBV7-2
d_gene: TRBD2
j_gene: TRBJ2-1
abundance: NA

CDR3nt: TGTGCCAGCAGCCCGGGACCTAATTCACCCCTCCACTTT
CDR3aa: CASSPGPNSPLHF
v_gene: TRBV9
d_gene: NA
j_gene: TRBJ1-6
abundance: NA

CDR3nt: TGTGCCAGCAGTTACTCGTTTGAGGGGGGGACTGAAGCTTTCTTT
CDR3aa: CASSYSFEGGTEAFF
v_gene: TRBV6-5
d_gene: NA
j_gene: TRBJ1-1
abundance: NA

CDR3nt: TGTGCCAGCCCGCCGGGACAAATTTACAATGAGCAGTTCTTC
CDR3aa: CASPPGQIYNEQFF
v_gene: TRBV5-8
d_gene: NA
j_gene: TRBJ2-1
abundance: NA

CDR3nt: TGTGCCATCAGTGAGACCCGAGCTGACACTGAAGCTTTCTTT
CDR3aa: CAISETRADTEAFF
v_gene: TRBV10-3
d_gene: NA
j_gene: TRBJ1-1
abundance: few

CDR3nt: TGTGCCAGTAGGATCCCCAACTATGGCTACACCTTC
CDR3aa: CASRIPNYGYTF
v_gene: TRBV19
d_gene: NA
j_gene: TRBJ1-2
abundance: NA

CDR3nt: TGTGCCACTACGGACAGGGACGGGGGCGAGCAGTACTTC
CDR3aa: CATTDRDGGEQYF
v_gene: TRBV28
d_gene: TRBD1
j_gene: TRBJ2-7
abundance: NA

CDR3nt: TGCGCCAGCAGCCAAGATCCGGGGCAGGGGGGAGCCAAAAACATTCAGTACTTC
CDR3aa: CASSQDPGQGGAKNIQYF
v_gene: TRBV4-1
d_gene: NA
j_gene: TRBJ2-4
abundance: NA

CDR3nt: TGTGCCAGTAGTCCAAACAGGGTGTCCCGCAATGAGCAGTTCTTC
CDR3aa: CASSPNRVSRNEQFF
v_gene: TRBV19
d_gene: NA
j_gene: TRBJ2-1
abundance: NA

CDR3nt: TGTGCCAGCAGTGCGCAGGTATCGAACACTGAAGCTTTCTTT
CDR3aa: CASSAQVSNTEAFF
v_gene: TRBV6-5
d_gene: NA
j_gene: TRBJ1-1
abundance: NA

CDR3nt: TGTGCTAGTGGTTTGGTAGCGGGGAGTGAGCAGTTCTTC
CDR3aa: CASGLVAGSEQFF
v_gene: TRBV12-5
d_gene: TRBD2
j_gene: TRBJ2-1
abundance: NA

CDR3nt: TGTGCCAGTAGTATAGGGGGACCCACAGGGACCGGCGCCTATGGCTACACCTTC
CDR3aa: CASSIGGPTGTGAYGYTF
v_gene: TRBV19
d_gene: NA
j_gene: TRBJ1-2
abundance: NA

CDR3nt: TGTGCCAGCAGTGAAGGCCAGGGGGGGAGGTCCCAGTACTTC
CDR3aa: CASSEGQGGRSQYF
v_gene: TRBV6-1
d_gene: NA
j_gene: TRBJ2-4
abundance: NA

CDR3nt: TGTGCCAGCAGCTACGGGACTAGGGCCGGGGAGCTGTTTTTT
CDR3aa: CASSYGTRAGELFF
v_gene: TRBV7-6
d_gene: TRBD2
j_gene: TRBJ2-2
abundance: NA

CDR3nt: TGCAGCGTTTTTACAGGGGATGGCTACACCTTC
CDR3aa: CSVFTGDGYTF
v_gene: TRBV29-1
d_gene: TRBD1
j_gene: TRBJ1-2
abundance: NA

CDR3nt: TGCGCCAGCAGCCAAGAAGGCCAGGGAATCGAAAAACTGTTTTTT
CDR3aa: CASSQEGQGIEKLFF
v_gene: TRBV4-3
d_gene: NA
j_gene: TRBJ1-4
abundance: NA

CDR3nt: TGTGCCAGCAGCCCTATAGAGTGGGGTGGGGAGCAGTTCTTC
CDR3aa: CASSPIEWGGEQFF
v_gene: TRBV11-2
d_gene: NA
j_gene: TRBJ2-1
abundance: NA

CDR3nt: TGTGCCAGCAGCCAAGAGCTTCTAGGTGGGGCCACAGATACGCAGTATTTT
CDR3aa: CASSQELLGGATDTQYF
v_gene: TRBV4-2
d_gene: NA
j_gene: TRBJ2-3
abundance: few